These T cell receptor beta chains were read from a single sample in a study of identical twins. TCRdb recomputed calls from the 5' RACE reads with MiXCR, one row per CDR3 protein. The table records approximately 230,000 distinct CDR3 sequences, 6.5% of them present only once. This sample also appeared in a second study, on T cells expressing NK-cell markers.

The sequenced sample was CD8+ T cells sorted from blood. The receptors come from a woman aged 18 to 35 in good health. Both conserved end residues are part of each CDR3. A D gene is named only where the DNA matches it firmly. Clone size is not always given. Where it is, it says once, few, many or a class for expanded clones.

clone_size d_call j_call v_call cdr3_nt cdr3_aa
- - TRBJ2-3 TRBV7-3 TGTGCCGGAACCGGAAACCTAGCCGGTACGCAGTATTTT CAGTGNLAGTQYF
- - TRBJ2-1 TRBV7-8 TGTGCCAGCAGCCTCGGAGTTGGCAATGAGCAGTTCTTC CASSLGVGNEQFF
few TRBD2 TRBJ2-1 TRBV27 TGTGCCAGCAGTTTATCGGCAGCGGGAGGAGGGAATGAGCAGTTCTTC CASSLSAAGGGNEQFF
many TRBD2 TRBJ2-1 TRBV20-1 TGCAGTGCTAGCCCCGCTTCCGGGACTAGCGGGGGCAATGAGCAGTTCTTC CSASPASGTSGGNEQFF
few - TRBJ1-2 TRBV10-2 TGCGCCAGCAGTGAATGGGGTGACTATGGCTACACCTTC CASSEWGDYGYTF
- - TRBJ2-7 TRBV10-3 TGTGCCATCAGTGAGGAGAGCGGGCTGGCCTACGAGCAGTACTTC CAISEESGLAYEQYF
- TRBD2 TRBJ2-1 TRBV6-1 TGTGCCAGCAGTGAAGGCCTGCGGGGGGCTTACAATGAGCAGTTCTTC CASSEGLRGAYNEQFF
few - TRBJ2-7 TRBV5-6 TGTGCCAGCACCGCGACAGGTTACGAGCAGTACTTC CASTATGYEQYF
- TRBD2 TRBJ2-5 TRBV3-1 TGTGCCATCAGCCAAAACGGGAGGGTGAGCGAGACCCAGTACTTC CAISQNGRVSETQYF
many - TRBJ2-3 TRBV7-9 TGTGCCAGCAGCGACCCGCGACGCATAGATACGCAGTATTTT CASSDPRRIDTQYF
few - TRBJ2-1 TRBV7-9 TGTGCCAGCAGCGACGGCGGGATCGACTACAATGAGCAGTTCTTC CASSDGGIDYNEQFF
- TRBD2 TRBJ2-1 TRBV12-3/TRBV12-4 TGTGCCAGCAGTCCGGGACTAGCGGGGTACTCCTACAATGAGCAGTTCTTC CASSPGLAGYSYNEQFF
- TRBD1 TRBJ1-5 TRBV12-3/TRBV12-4 TGTGCCAGCAGTTTATCGTTCGGGACAGGGAGCAATCAGCCCCAGCATTTT CASSLSFGTGSNQPQHF
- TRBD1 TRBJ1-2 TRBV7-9 TGTGCCAGCAGCTTAGTCGGGACAGATTTTGCTGGCTACACCTTC CASSLVGTDFAGYTF
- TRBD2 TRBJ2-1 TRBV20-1 TGCAGTGCTGAGGGAGAGAGCGGGGGGAGCTCCTACAATGAGCAGTTCTTC CSAEGESGGSSYNEQFF
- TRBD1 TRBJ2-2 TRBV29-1 TGCAGCGTAACCGGGACAGGGACCTACACCGGGGAGCTGTTTTTT CSVTGTGTYTGELFF
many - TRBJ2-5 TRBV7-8 TGTGCCAGCAGCGCAAGGGACTCAGAGACCCAGTACTTC CASSARDSETQYF
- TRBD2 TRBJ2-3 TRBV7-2 TGTGCCAGCAGCTTAGAGAGCGGGGGCCTCACAGATACGCAGTATTTT CASSLESGGLTDTQYF
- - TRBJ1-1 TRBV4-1 TGCGCCAGCAGCCAAAGACAGGTTTACACTGAAGCTTTCTTT CASSQRQVYTEAFF
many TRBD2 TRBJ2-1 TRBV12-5 TGTGCTAGTGGTTCCAGGGCGGGAGGGTTTTACAATGAGCAGTTCTTC CASGSRAGGFYNEQFF
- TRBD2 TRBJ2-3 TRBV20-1 TGCAGTGCTCCGGATAGCGGGAGGACCACAGATACGCAGTATTTT CSAPDSGRTTDTQYF
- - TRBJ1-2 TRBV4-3 TGCGCCAGCAGCCAAGGGGATACTTATGGCTACACCTTC CASSQGDTYGYTF
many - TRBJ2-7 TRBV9 TGTGCCAGCAGCGCCGGACCTAGGGACGACGAGCAGTACTTC CASSAGPRDDEQYF
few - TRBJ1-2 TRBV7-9 TGTGCCAGCAGCGGGGGGGCATTACAGACCTTC CASSGGALQTF
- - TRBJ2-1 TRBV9 TGTGCCAGCAGCGTACAATCCCCCCTCGGGATCGATGAGCAGTTCTTC CASSVQSPLGIDEQFF
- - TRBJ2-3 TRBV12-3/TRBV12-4 TGTGCCAGCACGCGGGACACAGATACGCAGTATTTT CASTRDTDTQYF
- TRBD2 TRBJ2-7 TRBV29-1 TGCAGCGTTACCGGGACTAGCGGCCCCGAGGGGTACGAGCAGTACTTC CSVTGTSGPEGYEQYF
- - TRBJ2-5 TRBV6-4 TGTGCCAGCATACGAGCCGACGGGATACAAGAGACCCAGTACTTC CASIRADGIQETQYF
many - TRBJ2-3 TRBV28 TGTGCCAGCACCCCCTCTTCAGATACGCAGTATTTT CASTPSSDTQYF
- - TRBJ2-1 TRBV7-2 TGTGCCTTCCGGGACACCTCCTACAATGAGCAGTTCTTC CAFRDTSYNEQFF
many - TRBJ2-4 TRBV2 TGTGCCAGCAGTGAAGCGCTTGGCGGGACGTTAGCCAAAAACATTCAGTACTTC CASSEALGGTLAKNIQYF
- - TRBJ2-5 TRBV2 TGTGCCAGCATCTCAGCGACTCAAGAGACCCAGTACTTC CASISATQETQYF
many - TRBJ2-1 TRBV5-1 TGCGCCAGCAGCGCCTACGTGGCAGCCAGGGATGACGAGCAGTTCTTC CASSAYVAARDDEQFF
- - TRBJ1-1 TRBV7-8 TGTGCCAGCAGTGAAGTCCTCATGAACACTGAAGCTTTCTTT CASSEVLMNTEAFF
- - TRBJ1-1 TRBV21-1 TGTGCCAGCAAACAGGACAGGGGGGATTGGTTCCACACTGAAGCTTTCTTT CASKQDRGDWFHTEAFF
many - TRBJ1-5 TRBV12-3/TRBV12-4 TGTGCCAGCAGTCTAGGTGGCTTTAATGCCCAGCATTTT CASSLGGFNAQHF
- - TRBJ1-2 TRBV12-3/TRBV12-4 TGTGCCAGCACCAGACAGAGCTATGGCTACACCTTC CASTRQSYGYTF
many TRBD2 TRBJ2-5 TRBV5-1 TGCGCCAGCACCAATTTTGGGGGGGACCAAGAGACCCAGTACTTC CASTNFGGDQETQYF
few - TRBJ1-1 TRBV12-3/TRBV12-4 TGTGCCAGCCAAAAATGGGGAAGAGGGAGGTACACTGAAGCTTTCTTT CASQKWGRGRYTEAFF
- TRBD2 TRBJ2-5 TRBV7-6 TGTGCCAGCCTTCGGGCGGGAGTGGGGGAAGAGACCCAGTACTTC CASLRAGVGEETQYF
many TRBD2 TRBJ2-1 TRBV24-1 TGTGCCACCAGTGCAACTAGCGGGGGTGATGAGCAGTTCTTC CATSATSGGDEQFF
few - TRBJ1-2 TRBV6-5 TGTGCCAGCAGTTCGTCCCCGACTTTAAGGCATGGCTACACCTTC CASSSSPTLRHGYTF
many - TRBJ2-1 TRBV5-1 TGCGCCAGCAGCTTGTGGCCGAGCGAGCAGTTCTTC CASSLWPSEQFF
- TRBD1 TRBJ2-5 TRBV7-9 TGTGCCAGCAGCCCCGGGACAGGGGGCCCGTGGGAGACCCAGTACTTC CASSPGTGGPWETQYF
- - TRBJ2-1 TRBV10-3 TGTGCCATCAGCGATGACAGGCAATATCTAAATGAGCAGTTCTTC CAISDDRQYLNEQFF
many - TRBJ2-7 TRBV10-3 TGTGCCATCAGTGAATACAGGGAGTACGAGCAGTACTTC CAISEYREYEQYF
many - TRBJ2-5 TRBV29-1 TGCAGCGTTGAATTGGCCCGTTTAAGGGAGACCCAGTACTTC CSVELARLRETQYF